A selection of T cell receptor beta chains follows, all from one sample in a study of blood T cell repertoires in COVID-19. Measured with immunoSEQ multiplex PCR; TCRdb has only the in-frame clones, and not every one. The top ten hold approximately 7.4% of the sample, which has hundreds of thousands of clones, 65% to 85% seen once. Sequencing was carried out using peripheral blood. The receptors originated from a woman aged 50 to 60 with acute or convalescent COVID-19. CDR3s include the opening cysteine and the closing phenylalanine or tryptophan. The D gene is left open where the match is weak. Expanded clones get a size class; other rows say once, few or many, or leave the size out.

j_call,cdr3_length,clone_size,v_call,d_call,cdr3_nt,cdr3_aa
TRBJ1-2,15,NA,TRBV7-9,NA,TGTGCCAGCAGCTCAGCAGGGGCGCGGAACTATGGCTACACCTTC,CASSSAGARNYGYTF
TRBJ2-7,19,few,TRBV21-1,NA,TGTGCCAGCAGCATGGGAGGGGATAGCGGGAGGTTTCCTGATTACGAGCAGTACTTC,CASSMGGDSGRFPDYEQYF
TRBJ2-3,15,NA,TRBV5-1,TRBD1,TGCGCCAGCAGGCTGGAGGCAGGGGGCTGGAATACGCAGTATTTT,CASRLEAGGWNTQYF
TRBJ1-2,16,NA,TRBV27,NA,TGTGCCAGCAGTTTATTTAGGGCCGCAGGGTACTATGGCTACACCTTC,CASSLFRAAGYYGYTF
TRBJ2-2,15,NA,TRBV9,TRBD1,TGTGCCAGCAGCGCGCGGACAGGGATGCCCGGGGAGCTGTTTTTT,CASSARTGMPGELFF
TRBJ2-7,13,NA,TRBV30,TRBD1,TGTGCCTGGGAGTGGGGACAGGGCTACGAGCAGTACTTC,CAWEWGQGYEQYF
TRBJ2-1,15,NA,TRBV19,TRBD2,TGTGCCAGTAGTCAAGATGCTAGCGGGAGGGCGGAGCAGTTCTTC,CASSQDASGRAEQFF
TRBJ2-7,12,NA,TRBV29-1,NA,TGCAGCGTTGATATCGGAGGGAGGGAGCAGTACTTC,CSVDIGGREQYF
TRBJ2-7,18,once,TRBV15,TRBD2,TGTGCCACCAGCAGAGATTATGAGGATAGCGGGATCCCCTACGAGCAGTACTTC,CATSRDYEDSGIPYEQYF
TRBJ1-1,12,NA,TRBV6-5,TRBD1,TGTGCCAGCTTCGACAGGGCTGCTGAAGCTTTCTTT,CASFDRAAEAFF
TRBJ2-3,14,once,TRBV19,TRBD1,TGTGCCAGTAGTCAGGACAGGGGCGGAGATACGCAGTATTTT,CASSQDRGGDTQYF
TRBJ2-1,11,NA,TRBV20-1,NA,TGCAGCCCGGGGAGGAACAATGAGCAGTTCTTC,CSPGRNNEQFF
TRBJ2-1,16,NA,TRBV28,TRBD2,TGTGCCAGCAGTCCCTCGGGACTAGCGGGATGGGGTGAGCAGTTCTTC,CASSPSGLAGWGEQFF
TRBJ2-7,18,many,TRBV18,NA,TGTGCCAGCTCACCGTCAACCGGGAGTCCTACTTCCTTATACGAGCAGTACTTC,CASSPSTGSPTSLYEQYF
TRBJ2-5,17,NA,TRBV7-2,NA,TGTGCCAGCAGCTTAGTCGTGGCCAGTGGGGCAGTACGGACCCAGTACTTC,CASSLVVASGAVRTQYF
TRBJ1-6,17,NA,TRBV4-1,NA,TGCGCCAGCAGCCAAGATTGGGCCCCTCTCGGAAATTCACCCCTCCACTTT,CASSQDWAPLGNSPLHF
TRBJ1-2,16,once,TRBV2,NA,TGTGCCAGCAGTGAAGTCGCAGGGGCGCCGGACTATGGCTACACCTTC,CASSEVAGAPDYGYTF